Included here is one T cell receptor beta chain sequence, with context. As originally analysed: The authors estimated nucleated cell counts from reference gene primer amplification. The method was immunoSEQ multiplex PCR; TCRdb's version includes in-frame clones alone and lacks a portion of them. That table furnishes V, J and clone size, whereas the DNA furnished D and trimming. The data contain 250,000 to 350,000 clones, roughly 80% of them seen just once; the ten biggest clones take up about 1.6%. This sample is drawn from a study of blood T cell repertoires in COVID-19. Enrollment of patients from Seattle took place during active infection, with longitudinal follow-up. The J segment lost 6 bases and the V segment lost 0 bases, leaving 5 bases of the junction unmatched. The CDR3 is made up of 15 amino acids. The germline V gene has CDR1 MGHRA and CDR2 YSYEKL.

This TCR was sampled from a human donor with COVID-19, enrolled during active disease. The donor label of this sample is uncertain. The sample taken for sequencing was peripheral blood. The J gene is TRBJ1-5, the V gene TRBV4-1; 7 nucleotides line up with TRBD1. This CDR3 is CASSQDRGRVQPQHF. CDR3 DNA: TGCGCCAGCAGCCAAGATAGGGGGCGGGTTCAGCCCCAGCATTTT.